The rows below give T cell receptor beta chains drawn from one sample of a study of T cells in localized non-small cell lung cancer. Clones were read by immunoSEQ multiplex PCR, and TCRdb kept only the in-frame ones, dropping some. The table includes around 33,000 clones, around 80% detected once. Source: peripheral blood, taken before any cancer treatment. These receptors all come from a male donor at least 60 years old with stage III squamous cell lung carcinoma. Each CDR3 is given without its conserved first and last residue. Fields, in order: V gene, CDR3 protein.

TRBV19,ASSTAGSPSYEQY
TRBV6-6,ASSYGLSSYNEQF
TRBV18,ASSPQNTEAF
TRBV2,ASSEGRGYT
TRBV6-1,ASSEQILNEQF
TRBV2,ASSYRGGGTDTQY
TRBV5-4,ASSSMGNNQPQH
TRBV29-1,SAESNTEAF
TRBV9,ASSVVTEAF
TRBV6-6,ASRGLQGIGEKLF
TRBV29-1,SGKNTEAF
TRBV5-4,ASSLDRGRIGTEAF
TRBV6-8,ASTPGGGREGDGYT
TRBV7-9,ASSLGTGGNNYGYT
TRBV12-5,ASGRDRGTDTQY
TRBV20-1,SAQKGDTQY